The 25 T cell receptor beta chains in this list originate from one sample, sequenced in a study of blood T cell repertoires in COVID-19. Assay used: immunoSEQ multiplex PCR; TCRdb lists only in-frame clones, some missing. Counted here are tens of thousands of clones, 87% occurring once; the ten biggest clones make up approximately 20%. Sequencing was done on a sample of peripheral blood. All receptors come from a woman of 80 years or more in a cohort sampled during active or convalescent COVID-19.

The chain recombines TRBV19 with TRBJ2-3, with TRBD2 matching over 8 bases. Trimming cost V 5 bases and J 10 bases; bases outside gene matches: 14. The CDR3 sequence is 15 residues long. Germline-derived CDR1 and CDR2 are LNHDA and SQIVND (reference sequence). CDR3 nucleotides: TGTGCCAGTAGTGCCGGGACTAGAGGGATCCCGGCGCAGTATTTT. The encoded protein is CASSAGTRGIPAQYF.

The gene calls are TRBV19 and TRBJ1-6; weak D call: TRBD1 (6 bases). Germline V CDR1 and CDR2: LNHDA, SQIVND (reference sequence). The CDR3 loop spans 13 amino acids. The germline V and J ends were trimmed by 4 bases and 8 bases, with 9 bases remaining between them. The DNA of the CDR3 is TGTGCCAGTAGTAGGGGGCCGGATTCACCCCTCCACTTT. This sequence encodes CASSRGPDSPLHF. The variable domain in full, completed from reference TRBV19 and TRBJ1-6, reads DGGITQSPKYLFRKEGQNVTLSCEQNLNHDAMYWYRQDPGQGLRLIYYSQIVNDFQKGDIAEGYSVSREKKESFPLTVTSAQKNPTAFYLCASSRGPDSPLHFGNGTRLTVT.

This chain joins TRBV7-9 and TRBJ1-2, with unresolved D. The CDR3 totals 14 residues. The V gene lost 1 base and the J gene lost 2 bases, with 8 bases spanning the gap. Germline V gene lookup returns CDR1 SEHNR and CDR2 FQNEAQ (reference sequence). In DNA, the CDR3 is TGTGCCAGCAGCTTAGACCCGGGGAACTATGGCTACACCTTC. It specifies CASSLDPGNYGYTF.

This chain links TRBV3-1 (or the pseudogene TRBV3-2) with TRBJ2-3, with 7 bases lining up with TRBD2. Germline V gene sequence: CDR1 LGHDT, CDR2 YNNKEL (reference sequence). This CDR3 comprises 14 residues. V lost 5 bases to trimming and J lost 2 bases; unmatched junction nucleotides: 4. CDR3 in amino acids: CASSSSGYTDTQYF. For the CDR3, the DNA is TGTGCCAGCAGCTCTAGCGGCTACACAGATACGCAGTATTTT.

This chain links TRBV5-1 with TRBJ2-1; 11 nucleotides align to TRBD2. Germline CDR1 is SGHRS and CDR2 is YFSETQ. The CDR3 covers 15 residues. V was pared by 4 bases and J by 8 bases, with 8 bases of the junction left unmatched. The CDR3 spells CASSLPSGGRDEQFF. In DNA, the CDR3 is TGCGCCAGCAGCCTACCTAGCGGGGGGAGGGATGAGCAGTTCTTC.

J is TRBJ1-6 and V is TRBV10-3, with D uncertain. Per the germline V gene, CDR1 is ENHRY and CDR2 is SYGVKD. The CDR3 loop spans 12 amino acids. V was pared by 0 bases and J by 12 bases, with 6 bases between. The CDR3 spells CAISESRGPLHF. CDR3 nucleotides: TGTGCCATCAGTGAGTCTCGGGGACCCCTCCACTTT.

CDR3 in DNA: TGTGCCAGCAGCTCCCTTGGACACTCGTATGAAAAACTGTTTTTT. Its protein product is CASSSLGHSYEKLFF. The chain employs TRBV11-2 and TRBJ1-4; possibly TRBD1 for D (5 bases). This CDR3 has 15 residues. Germline CDR1 is SGHAT and CDR2 is FQNNGV. Trimming took off 4 bases at V and 6 bases at J, with 15 bases between the two ends.

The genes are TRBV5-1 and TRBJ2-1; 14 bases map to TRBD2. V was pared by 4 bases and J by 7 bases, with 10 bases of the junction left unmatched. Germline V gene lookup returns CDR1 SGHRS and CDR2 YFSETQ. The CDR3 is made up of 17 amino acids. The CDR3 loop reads CASSSGTSGSRMNEQFF. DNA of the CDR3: TGCGCCAGCAGCAGCGGGACTAGCGGGAGTAGGATGAATGAGCAGTTCTTC.

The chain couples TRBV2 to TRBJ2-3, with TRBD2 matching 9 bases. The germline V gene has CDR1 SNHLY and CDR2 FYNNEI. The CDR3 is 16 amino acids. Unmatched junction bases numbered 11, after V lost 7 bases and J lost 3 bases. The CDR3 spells CASTRGRVGGTDTQYF. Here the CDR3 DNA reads TGTGCCAGCACTCGCGGGAGGGTCGGAGGGACAGATACGCAGTATTTT.

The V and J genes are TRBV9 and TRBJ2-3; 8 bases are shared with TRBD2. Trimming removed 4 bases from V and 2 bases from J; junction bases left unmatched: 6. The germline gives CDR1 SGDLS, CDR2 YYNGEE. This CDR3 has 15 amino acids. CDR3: CASSPGGLITDTQYF. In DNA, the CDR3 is TGTGCCAGCAGCCCGGGGGGGCTGATCACAGATACGCAGTATTTT. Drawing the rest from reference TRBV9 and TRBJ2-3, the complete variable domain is DSGVTQTPKHLITATGQRVTLRCSPRSGDLSVYWYQQSLDQGLQFLIQYYNGEERAKGNILERFSAQQFPDLHSELNLSSLELGDSALYFCASSPGGLITDTQYFGPGTRLTVL.

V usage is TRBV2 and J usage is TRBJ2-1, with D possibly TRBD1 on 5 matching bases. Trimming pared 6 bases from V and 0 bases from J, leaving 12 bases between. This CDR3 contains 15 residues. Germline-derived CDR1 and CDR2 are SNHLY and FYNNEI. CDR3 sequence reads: CASREQVSSYNEQFF. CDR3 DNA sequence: TGTGCCAGCAGAGAACAGGTCAGCTCCTACAATGAGCAGTTCTTC.

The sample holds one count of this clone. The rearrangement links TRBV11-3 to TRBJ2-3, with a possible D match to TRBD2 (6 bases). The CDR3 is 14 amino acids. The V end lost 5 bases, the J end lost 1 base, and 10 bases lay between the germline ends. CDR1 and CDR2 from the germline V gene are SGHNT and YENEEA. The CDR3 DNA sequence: TGTGCCAGCAGCCCCAGACTAGGCACAGATACGCAGTATTTT. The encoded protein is CASSPRLGTDTQYF. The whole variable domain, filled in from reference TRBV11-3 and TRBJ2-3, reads EAGVVQSPRYKIIEKKQPVAFWCNPISGHNTLYWYLQNLGQGPELLIRYENEEAVDDSQLPKDRFSAERLKGVDSTLKIQPAELGDSAVYLCASSPRLGTDTQYFGPGTRLTVL.

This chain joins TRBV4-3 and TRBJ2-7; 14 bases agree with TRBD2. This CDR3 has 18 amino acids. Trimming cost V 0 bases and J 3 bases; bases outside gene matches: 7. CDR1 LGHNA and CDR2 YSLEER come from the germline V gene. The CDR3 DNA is TGCGCCAGCAGCCAAGATCCTGGGACTAGCGGGAGTATCTACGAGCAGTACTTC. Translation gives CASSQDPGTSGSIYEQYF.

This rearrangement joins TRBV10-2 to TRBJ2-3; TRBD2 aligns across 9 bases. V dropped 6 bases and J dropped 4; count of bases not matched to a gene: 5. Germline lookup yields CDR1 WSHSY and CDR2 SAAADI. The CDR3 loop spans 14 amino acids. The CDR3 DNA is TGCGCCAGCAGCGAGCGGGGGGAAGCAGATACGCAGTATTTT. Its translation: CASSERGEADTQYF.

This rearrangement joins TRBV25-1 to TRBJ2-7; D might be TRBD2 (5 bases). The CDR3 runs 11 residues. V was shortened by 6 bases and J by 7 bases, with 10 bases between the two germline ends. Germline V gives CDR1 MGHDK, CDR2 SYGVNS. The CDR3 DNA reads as TGTGCCAGCAGCCTCTGGGAGGAGCAGTACTTC. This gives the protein CASSLWEEQYF.

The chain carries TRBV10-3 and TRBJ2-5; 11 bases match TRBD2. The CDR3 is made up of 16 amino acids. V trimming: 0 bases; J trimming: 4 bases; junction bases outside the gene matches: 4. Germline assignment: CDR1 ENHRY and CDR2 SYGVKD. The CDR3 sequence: CAISESSGRAGETQYF. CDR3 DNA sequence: TGTGCCATCAGTGAGTCTAGCGGGAGGGCCGGAGAGACCCAGTACTTC.

The chain's CDR3 is CASSQDRNYGYTF. In DNA form, the CDR3 reads TGTGCCAGCAGCCAGGACAGAAACTATGGCTACACCTTC. V gene TRBV6-5 combines with J gene TRBJ1-2, with TRBD1 as a possible D gene (6 bases). This CDR3 is 13 amino acids long. The germline V gene has CDR1 MNHEY and CDR2 SVGAGI. Trimming stripped 6 bases from V and 2 bases from J, with 10 bases between.

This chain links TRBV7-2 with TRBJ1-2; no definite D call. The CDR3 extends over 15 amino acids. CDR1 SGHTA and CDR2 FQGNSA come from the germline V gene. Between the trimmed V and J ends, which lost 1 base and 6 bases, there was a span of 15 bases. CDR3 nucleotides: TGTGCCAGCAGCTTAGGGAGGGCAGTTCGGGATGGCTACACCTTC. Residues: CASSLGRAVRDGYTF.

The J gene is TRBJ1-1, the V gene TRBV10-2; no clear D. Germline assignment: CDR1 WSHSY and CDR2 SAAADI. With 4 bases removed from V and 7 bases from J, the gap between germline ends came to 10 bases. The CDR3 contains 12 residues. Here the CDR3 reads CASSGGRDEAFF. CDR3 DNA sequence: TGCGCCAGCAGTGGAGGGAGAGATGAAGCTTTCTTT.

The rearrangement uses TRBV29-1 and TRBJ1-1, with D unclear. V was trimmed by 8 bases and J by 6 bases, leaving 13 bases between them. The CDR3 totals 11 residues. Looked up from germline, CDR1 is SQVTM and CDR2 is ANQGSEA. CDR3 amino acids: CSSRIRAEAFF. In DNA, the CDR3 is TGCAGCTCTCGGATCCGGGCTGAAGCTTTCTTT.

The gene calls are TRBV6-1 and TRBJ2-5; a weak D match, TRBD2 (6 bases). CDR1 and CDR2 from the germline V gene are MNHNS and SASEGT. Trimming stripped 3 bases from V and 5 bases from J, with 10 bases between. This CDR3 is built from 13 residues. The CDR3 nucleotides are TGTGCCAGCAGTGAGGCGGGGTTGGAGACCCAGTACTTC. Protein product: CASSEAGLETQYF.

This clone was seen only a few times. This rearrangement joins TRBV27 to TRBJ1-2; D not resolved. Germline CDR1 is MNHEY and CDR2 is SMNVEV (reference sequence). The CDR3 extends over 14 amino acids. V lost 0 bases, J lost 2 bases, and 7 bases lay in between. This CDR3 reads CASSLSFGNYGYTF. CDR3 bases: TGTGCCAGCAGTTTATCTTTCGGGAACTATGGCTACACCTTC.

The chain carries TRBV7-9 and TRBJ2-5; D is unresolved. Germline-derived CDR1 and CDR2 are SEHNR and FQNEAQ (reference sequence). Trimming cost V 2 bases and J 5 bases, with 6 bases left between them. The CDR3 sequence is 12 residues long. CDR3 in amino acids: CASSLFRETQYF. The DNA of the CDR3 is TGTGCCAGCAGCTTATTTCGGGAGACCCAGTACTTC.

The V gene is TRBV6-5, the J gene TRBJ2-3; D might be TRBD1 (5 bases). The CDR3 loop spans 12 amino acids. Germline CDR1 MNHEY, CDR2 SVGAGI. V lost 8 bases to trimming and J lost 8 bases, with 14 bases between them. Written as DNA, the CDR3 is TGTGCCAGCTGGGCGAAAAGGGGTACGCAGTATTTT. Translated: CASWAKRGTQYF.

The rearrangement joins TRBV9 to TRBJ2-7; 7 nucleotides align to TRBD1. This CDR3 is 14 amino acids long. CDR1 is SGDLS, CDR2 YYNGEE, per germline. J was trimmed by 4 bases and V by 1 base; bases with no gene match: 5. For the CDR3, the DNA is TGTGCCAGCAGCGTAACGACAGGGATGTACGAGCAGTACTTC. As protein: CASSVTTGMYEQYF.